The present T cell receptor (beta chain) was sequenced within a study of a mutant IDH1 vaccine in newly diagnosed glioma. Study background: Therapy received beforehand was radiotherapy, temozolomide, or both, with most patients given both.

Study outcomes and limitations: Patients mounted vaccine-induced immune responses in 90% to 95% of cases.

Documented time point: baseline, week 1 (first vaccination visit). The treatment was: pre-vaccination baseline after standard-of-care therapy. Concerning this clone itself: Its antigen is unknown.

CDR1 MNHEY and CDR2 SVGAGI come from the germline V gene. The V and J ends lost 0 bases and 3 bases respectively, with 5 bases between them. The CDR3 runs 13 residues. Generated by immunoSEQ multiplex PCR, the TCRdb table keeps only in-frame clones and is missing some. The sample shows 80,000 to 100,000 clones, almost 85% of them seen only once. The clonotype originates from a man in his forties or fifties with glioma. Some clones in this sample may be carry-over from other donors' samples. The sample here was PBMCs, taken from a glioma patient treated with radiotherapy, temozolomide or both. This rearrangement joins TRBV6-5 to TRBJ1-1; D might be TRBD1 (5 bases). The CDR3 DNA follows: TGTGCCAGCAGTTACTCCAGGGACACTGAAGCTTTCTTT. Its translation: CASSYSRDTEAFF.